The next 25 T cell receptor beta chains were all read from a single sample in a study of response to subunit inactivated influenza vaccine. TCRdb re-called the RT-PCR reads with MiXCR, one entry per CDR3 protein. The sample holds more than 700,000 distinct CDR3 sequences; 21% are singletons and the top ten take about 10%. Sequenced material: PBMCs from blood, taken 4 to 6 days after vaccination. Source of these receptors: a middle-aged man who received an inactivated influenza vaccine.

V gene TRBV6-5 combines with J gene TRBJ1-2; D gene uncertain. Germline V gives CDR1 MNHEY, CDR2 SVGAGI. The CDR3 is 14 residues long. Trimming removed 0 bases at V and 13 bases at J, with 18 bases between. The CDR3 is CASSYSLQPRTSTF. CDR3 coding DNA: TGTGCCAGCAGTTACTCGTTACAGCCTAGAACAAGCACCTTC.

This clonotype was observed at least ten times. The genes are TRBV5-1 and TRBJ2-5; 7 bases agree with TRBD2. Unmatched junction bases numbered 15, after V lost 3 bases and J lost 4 bases. In germline, CDR1 is SGHRS, CDR2 YFSETQ. This CDR3 contains 17 residues. The CDR3 loop is CASSSPTEKRGRETQYF. As DNA, the CDR3 is TGCGCCAGCAGCTCACCCACAGAAAAGCGGGGACGAGAGACCCAGTACTTC.

The chain recombines TRBV28 with TRBJ2-1; D gene uncertain. The CDR3 consists of 16 residues. Trimming left V 3 bases short and J 6 bases short, with 18 bases between. Germline V gene sequence: CDR1 MDHEN, CDR2 SYDVKM. CDR3 coding DNA: TGTGCCAGCAGTTTCCCCGGAGCCACAACTCTCAATGAGCAGTTCTTC. Protein sequence: CASSFPGATTLNEQFF. Supplemented by reference TRBV28 and TRBJ2-1, the full variable domain reads DVKVTQSSRYLVKRTGEKVFLECVQDMDHENMFWYRQDPGLGLRLIYFSYDVKMKEKGDIPEGYSVSREKKERFSLILESASTNQTSMYLCASSFPGATTLNEQFFGPGTRLTVL.

This clonotype came up once. The chain is built from TRBV6-5 and TRBJ2-6, with a possible D match to TRBD2 (5 bases). Trimming removed 2 bases at V and 11 bases at J, with 13 bases between. Germline V lookup: CDR1 MNHEY, CDR2 SVGAGI. The CDR3 length is 14 residues. Written as DNA, the CDR3 is TGTGCCAGCAGTTACCGCCGCGGGCCTGACGTCCTGACTTTC. Amino acid sequence: CASSYRRGPDVLTF.

The chain is built from TRBV20-1 and TRBJ2-5; TRBD1 agrees at 8 bases. CDR3 length equals 14 residues. CDR1 and CDR2 from the germline V gene are DFQATT and SNEGSKA (reference sequence). V shed 5 bases and J 6 bases; nucleotides not matched to a gene: 11. For the CDR3, the DNA is TGCAGTGCTGGAGGACAGGGTAGGGGCAAGACCCAGTACTTC. This codes for CSAGGQGRGKTQYF.

This rearrangement joins TRBV28 to TRBJ2-1; TRBD2 matches 8 bases. J was trimmed by 3 bases and V by 5 bases; bases with no gene match: 6. In germline, CDR1 is MDHEN, CDR2 SYDVKM. This CDR3 has 15 residues. CDR3 sequence: CASSPLSGNYNEQFF. The CDR3, as DNA: TGTGCCAGCAGTCCGCTTAGCGGGAACTACAATGAGCAGTTCTTC.

The chain recombines TRBV6-2 or TRBV6-3 with TRBJ2-1; 9 bases line up with TRBD1. This CDR3 is 17 amino acids long. With V trimmed by 5 bases and J by 3 bases, 11 bases remained unmatched. Germline V gives CDR1 MNHEY, CDR2 SVGEGT. The CDR3 nucleotides read TGTGCCAGCAGTGACCAGCCCGGGACAGGGTACTACAATGAGCAGTTCTTC. Translating it yields CASSDQPGTGYYNEQFF.

The V and J genes are TRBV6-1 and TRBJ1-1; D not resolved. Germline CDR1 reads MNHNS; CDR2 reads SASEGT. The germline V and J ends were trimmed by 6 bases and 1 base, with 18 bases remaining between them. The CDR3 length is 16 residues. The CDR3 DNA reads TGTGCCAGCAGCCACGGAGGGCGGTGGGGGAACACTGAAGCTTTCTTT. As protein: CASSHGGRWGNTEAFF.

This clonotype was seen a handful of times. The chain carries TRBV11-1 and TRBJ2-7, with 9 bases matching TRBD1. The V gene end was trimmed by 7 bases and the J gene end by 0 bases; junction bases not matched to a gene: 4. Germline V CDR1 and CDR2: SGHAT, FQDESV (reference sequence). The CDR3 has 14 residues. The CDR3, as DNA: TGTGCCAGCAAGAACAGGGGGCACTCCTACGAGCAGTACTTC. Amino acid sequence: CASKNRGHSYEQYF. Full variable domain (remainder filled in from reference TRBV11-1 and TRBJ2-7): EAEVAQSPRYKITEKSQAVAFWCDPISGHATLYWYRQILGQGPELLVQFQDESVVDDSQLPKDRFSAERLKGVDSTLKIQPAELGDSAMYLCASKNRGHSYEQYFGPGTRLTVT.

The gene calls are TRBV5-1 and TRBJ2-3, with D unresolved. The CDR3 contains 13 residues. Per the germline V gene, CDR1 is SGHRS and CDR2 is YFSETQ. V was shortened by 4 bases and J by 5 bases, with 11 bases between the two germline ends. CDR3 protein: CASSRNDRDTQYF. In DNA form, the CDR3 reads TGCGCCAGCAGCAGGAATGATCGAGATACGCAGTATTTT.

The CDR3 DNA sequence: TGCAGCGTTGAAGATTGGGGGGGGAACACTGAAGCTTTCTTT. Its translation: CSVEDWGGNTEAFF. The chain employs TRBV29-1 and TRBJ1-1; D possibly corresponds to TRBD1 (5 bases). Trimming removed 0 bases from V and 1 base from J, with 9 bases in between. Germline assignment: CDR1 SQVTM and CDR2 ANQGSEA. This CDR3 is built from 14 residues. Full variable domain (missing parts from reference TRBV29-1 and TRBJ1-1): SAVISQKPSRDICQRGTSLTIQCQVDSQVTMMFWYRQQPGQSLTLIATANQGSEATYESGFVIDKFPISRPNLTFSTLTVSNMSPEDSSIYLCSVEDWGGNTEAFFGQGTRLTVV.

This clonotype came up many times. This chain connects TRBV29-1 to TRBJ1-4, with 8 bases matching TRBD1. CDR3 length: 13 residues. Germline assignment: CDR1 SQVTM and CDR2 ANQGSEA. The ends lost 6 bases at V and 7 bases at J; junction bases unmatched: 7. The CDR3, as DNA: TGCAGCGTGACGACAGGGGACGGTGAAAAACTGTTTTTT. Translating gives CSVTTGDGEKLFF. The full variable domain, completed using reference TRBV29-1 and TRBJ1-4, is SAVISQKPSRDICQRGTSLTIQCQVDSQVTMMFWYRQQPGQSLTLIATANQGSEATYESGFVIDKFPISRPNLTFSTLTVSNMSPEDSSIYLCSVTTGDGEKLFFGSGTQLSVL.

This chain connects TRBV20-1 to TRBJ1-6, with 8 bases lining up with TRBD1. The ends lost 4 bases at V and 8 bases at J; junction bases unmatched: 1. Germline lookup yields CDR1 DFQATT and CDR2 SNEGSKA (reference sequence). This CDR3 has 12 residues. CDR3 nucleotides: TGCAGTGCTACAGGGGGCGATTCACCCCTCCACTTT. It is translated as CSATGGDSPLHF.

The CDR3 DNA reads as TGTGCCAGCAGCTTACCGGAGGAAAGGGGAGCTTTCTTT. It translates to CASSLPEERGAFF. V usage is TRBV7-8 and J usage is TRBJ1-1; a possible D gene is TRBD1 (5 bases). V was cut by 2 bases and J by 10 bases, with 14 bases left in between. CDR1 and CDR2 from the germline V gene are SGHVS and FQNEAQ. There are 13 residues in the CDR3.

The table lists this clonotype with a few counts. The chain employs TRBV9 and TRBJ2-7; 7 bases match TRBD2. CDR3 size: 14 residues. Germline assignment: CDR1 SGDLS and CDR2 YYNGEE. The J segment lost 6 bases and the V segment lost 3 bases, leaving 9 bases of the junction unmatched. CDR3 residues: CASSGGAREFEQYF. In nucleotides, the CDR3 is TGTGCCAGCAGCGGCGGTGCGCGGGAGTTCGAGCAGTACTTC.

Only a few counts were recorded for this clonotype. J is TRBJ2-1 and V is TRBV11-2; 7 bases match TRBD2. CDR3 size: 15 residues. CDR1 is SGHAT, CDR2 FQNNGV, per germline. Germline trimming cut 1 base from V and 5 bases from J; bases unmatched to any gene: 5. The CDR3 nucleotides are TGTGCCAGCAGCTTAGGCCCTAGCGGAGACAATGAGCAGTTCTTC. It codes for CASSLGPSGDNEQFF.

The chain employs TRBV28 and TRBJ1-4; D might be TRBD1 (5 bases). From germline, CDR1 is MDHEN and CDR2 SYDVKM. V lost 1 base to trimming and J lost 10 bases, with 16 bases between them. The CDR3 covers 15 residues. The DNA for the CDR3 is TGTGCCAGCAGTTTATTTGGGGCTGCCACATTAAAACTGTTTTTT. Protein sequence: CASSLFGAATLKLFF.

The V and J genes are TRBV4-2 and TRBJ2-5; a possible D gene is TRBD1 (6 bases). This CDR3 is built from 17 residues. Trimming left V 2 bases short and J 0 bases short, with 16 bases between. Per germline, CDR1 LGHNA and CDR2 YNFKEQ. DNA of the CDR3: TGTGCCAGCAGCCAAAGAAGTGCGAGGGGGTACCAAGAGACCCAGTACTTC. Translated: CASSQRSARGYQETQYF.

Only a few counts were recorded for this clonotype. This chain connects TRBV7-8 to TRBJ2-5; possibly TRBD1 for D (6 bases). Trimming pared 1 base from V and 4 bases from J, leaving 10 bases between. The CDR3 has 14 residues. Looked up from germline, CDR1 is SGHVS and CDR2 is FQNEAQ. The CDR3 protein is CASSLVAGAETQYF. The CDR3 DNA reads as TGTGCCAGCAGCTTAGTGGCAGGGGCAGAGACCCAGTACTTC.

This chain joins TRBV10-3 and TRBJ2-5, with a tentative D call TRBD1 (6 bases). Germline V gene lookup returns CDR1 ENHRY and CDR2 SYGVKD. The V and J ends lost 8 bases and 6 bases respectively, with 13 bases between them. The CDR3 loop spans 12 amino acids. CDR3 sequence: CAIARGSKTQYF. CDR3 nucleotides: TGTGCCATCGCCAGGGGTTCCAAGACCCAGTACTTC.

V gene TRBV29-1 combines with J gene TRBJ2-1; 7 nucleotides agree with TRBD2. Germline CDR1 and CDR2: SQVTM and ANQGSEA. The V and J ends lost 4 bases and 9 bases, in that order; junction bases with no gene match: 9. This CDR3 region has 13 residues. The CDR3 region has the DNA TGCAGCGTTGTAACGGGACTAAATTTTGAGCAGTTCTTC. Translating gives CSVVTGLNFEQFF.

The chain has TRBV7-9 and TRBJ2-2; D not resolved. CDR1 SEHNR and CDR2 FQNEAQ come from the germline V gene (reference sequence). This CDR3 contains 11 residues. The V and J ends lost 5 bases and 9 bases respectively, with 7 bases between them. The CDR3 loop is CASSPPWELFF. The DNA of the CDR3 is TGTGCCAGCAGCCCACCTTGGGAGCTGTTTTTT.

The table lists this clonotype with a few counts. The chain employs TRBV30 and TRBJ1-1; D may be TRBD1 (6 bases). V shed 0 bases and J shed 3 bases, with 11 bases lying between them. The CDR3 length is 14 residues. Germline V lookup: CDR1 GTSNPN, CDR2 SVGIG (reference sequence). The CDR3 DNA reads as TGTGCCTGGAGTGTTACAGGGCGGTACACTGAAGCTTTCTTT. As protein: CAWSVTGRYTEAFF.

The sample holds a few counts of this clonotype. V gene TRBV6-2 or TRBV6-3 combines with J gene TRBJ2-7; 7 bases are a match to TRBD1. The CDR3 contains 16 residues. Unmatched junction bases numbered 14, after V lost 8 bases and J lost 1 base. Germline lookup yields CDR1 MNHEY and CDR2 SVGEGT. The CDR3 protein is CASPKPPGQLSYEQYF. The CDR3, as DNA: TGTGCCAGCCCTAAACCCCCGGGACAGCTTTCCTACGAGCAGTACTTC.

The genes are TRBV6-5 and TRBJ2-5; 12 nucleotides align to TRBD2. This CDR3 region has 17 residues. V trimming: 5 bases; J trimming: 5 bases; junction bases outside the gene matches: 12. Germline CDR1 and CDR2: MNHEY and SVGAGI. The CDR3 sequence: CASSTSGRTLAGETQYF. The CDR3 nucleotides read TGTGCCAGCAGTACTAGCGGGAGGACCTTGGCGGGCGAGACCCAGTACTTC.